This is a list of T cell receptor beta chains from one sample in a study of cytomegalovirus exposure and HLA in healthy donors. Profiling relied on immunoSEQ multiplex PCR, and the TCRdb table lists in-frame clones only, not all of them. Of 140,000 or so clones listed, approximately 86% were seen once; the top ten hold 0.45% to 0.6%. Sequencing input: PBMCs. Receptors were obtained from a woman in her thirties or forties in good health and CMV-seronegative. Both conserved end residues are part of each CDR3. The order of the fields is clone size, CDR3 length, V gene, D gene, J gene, CDR3 DNA, CDR3 protein. The D gene is left open where the match is weak. Expanded clones are given a class, and other clones once, few, many or no size at all.

>-|14|TRBV6-5|TRBD2|TRBJ2-7
TGTGCCAGCACCGGGGGAGGGCTACCCTACGAGCAGTACTTC
CASTGGGLPYEQYF
>-|15|TRBV5-1|TRBD1|TRBJ1-6
TGCGCCAGCGCGCAGGACAGGGTGCACAATTCACCCCTCCACTTT
CASAQDRVHNSPLHF
>once|14|TRBV7-9|TRBD2|TRBJ2-4
TGTGCCAGCAGCCTAGCGGGAGTTGTAAACATTCAGTACTTC
CASSLAGVVNIQYF
>few|16|TRBV7-2|TRBD2|TRBJ2-7
TGTGCCAGCAGCTTCACTAGCGGATCAACCTCCTACGAGCAGTACTTC
CASSFTSGSTSYEQYF
>-|15|TRBV6-4|TRBD1|TRBJ1-2
TGTGCCAGCAGTGTAAACAGGGGGCAAGGCTATGGCTACACCTTC
CASSVNRGQGYGYTF
>once|12|TRBV29-1|TRBD1|TRBJ1-2
TGCAGCGTAATCACAGGGGAGAATGGCTACACCTTC
CSVITGENGYTF
>-|14|TRBV5-4|-|TRBJ2-3
TGTGCCAGCAGCTTGGAACAGGGCACAGATACGCAGTATTTT
CASSLEQGTDTQYF
>once|15|TRBV19|-|TRBJ1-3
TGTGCCAGTAGTATCACAAGGGGCATCGGAAACACCATATATTTT
CASSITRGIGNTIYF
>-|14|TRBV2|-|TRBJ2-7
TGTGCCAGCTGGAGAACAGGGTCCTCCTACGAGCAGTACTTC
CASWRTGSSYEQYF
>-|15|TRBV10-1|TRBD2|TRBJ2-5
TGCGCCAGCAGTGAAGCGGTAGCGGGAGTAGAGACCCAGTACTTC
CASSEAVAGVETQYF
>-|15|TRBV28|TRBD2|TRBJ2-2
TGTGCCAGCAGTGCGTGGGGGGGAGGGACCGGGGAGCTGTTTTTT
CASSAWGGGTGELFF
>-|18|TRBV2|TRBD2|TRBJ2-1
TGTGCCAGCAGTGATTTCCTAGCGGATGAGAGCTCCTACAATGAGCAGTTCTTC
CASSDFLADESSYNEQFF
>-|14|TRBV6-5|TRBD1|TRBJ1-1
TGTGCCAGCAGCCGACAGGGGGATCGCACTGAAGCTTTCTTT
CASSRQGDRTEAFF
>once|15|TRBV30|TRBD1|TRBJ1-4
TGTGCCTGGAGTGTACGACAGGGACCTAATGAAAAACTGTTTTTT
CAWSVRQGPNEKLFF
>few|16|TRBV7-2|-|TRBJ2-1
TGTGCCAGCAGCATCGACAGGAGTCCCTCCTACAATGAGCAGTTCTTC
CASSIDRSPSYNEQFF
>-|15|TRBV19|TRBD1|TRBJ1-2
TGTGCCAGTAGTTCGGCCGGGACAGGGGGATATGGCTACACCTTC
CASSSAGTGGYGYTF
>-|14|TRBV19|TRBD1|TRBJ1-1
TGTGCCAGTAGTTTACAGGGGGGAAACACTGAAGCTTTCTTT
CASSLQGGNTEAFF
>-|14|TRBV15|TRBD2|TRBJ2-7
TGTGCCACCAGCAGCGGGAGGCCCTCCTACGAGCAGTACTTC
CATSSGRPSYEQYF
>-|12|TRBV28|-|TRBJ2-7
TGTGCCAGCAGTTTAAAAGCCTACGAGCAGTACTTC
CASSLKAYEQYF
>-|16|TRBV11-2|TRBD1|TRBJ2-3
TGTGCCAGCAGCTTAGGACAGGGATCCAGCACAGATACGCAGTATTTT
CASSLGQGSSTDTQYF
>-|15|TRBV4-1|TRBD2|TRBJ2-5
TGCGCCAGCAGCCCCTTACCGGGGGGCCAAGAGACCCAGTACTTC
CASSPLPGGQETQYF
>-|12|TRBV19|-|TRBJ2-7
TGTGCCAGTACCGACACCTTCTACGAGCAGTACTTC
CASTDTFYEQYF
>-|13|TRBV11-2|-|TRBJ2-7
TGTGCCAGCAGCTTTGACAGAGCCTACGAGCAGTACTTC
CASSFDRAYEQYF
>-|13|TRBV28|-|TRBJ1-2
TGTGCCAGCAGTCTCGCCCTCGGCTATGGCTACACCTTC
CASSLALGYGYTF
>-|15|TRBV6-4|TRBD2|TRBJ2-3
TGTGCCAGCAGTGAGTCTGAAGCGGGAGCAGATACGCAGTATTTT
CASSESEAGADTQYF
>-|16|TRBV21-1|-|TRBJ1-2
TGTGCCAGCAGCCCCCTCAGAAACAGGGTCCCCTATGGCTACACCTTC
CASSPLRNRVPYGYTF
>few|15|TRBV5-4|-|TRBJ2-4
TGTGCGACCCTCCCTGGGGAGTTGGCCAAAAACATTCAGTACTTC
CATLPGELAKNIQYF
>-|18|TRBV9|TRBD2|TRBJ2-1
TGTGCCAGCAGCGTAACCCCTCCCTCGGGACTAGCGGGAGCTGAGCAGTTCTTC
CASSVTPPSGLAGAEQFF
>once|15|TRBV19|TRBD1|TRBJ1-3
TGTGCCAGTAGTATCATCGAGACAGGGGTTAACACCATATATTTT
CASSIIETGVNTIYF
>-|14|TRBV6-5|-|TRBJ1-1
TGTGCCAGCAGTTACGGGAGGAGGGCGACTGAAGCTTTCTTT
CASSYGRRATEAFF
>-|16|TRBV7-2|-|TRBJ1-1
TGTGCCAGCAGCCTACAAATGGGACTGATGAACACTGAAGCTTTCTTT
CASSLQMGLMNTEAFF